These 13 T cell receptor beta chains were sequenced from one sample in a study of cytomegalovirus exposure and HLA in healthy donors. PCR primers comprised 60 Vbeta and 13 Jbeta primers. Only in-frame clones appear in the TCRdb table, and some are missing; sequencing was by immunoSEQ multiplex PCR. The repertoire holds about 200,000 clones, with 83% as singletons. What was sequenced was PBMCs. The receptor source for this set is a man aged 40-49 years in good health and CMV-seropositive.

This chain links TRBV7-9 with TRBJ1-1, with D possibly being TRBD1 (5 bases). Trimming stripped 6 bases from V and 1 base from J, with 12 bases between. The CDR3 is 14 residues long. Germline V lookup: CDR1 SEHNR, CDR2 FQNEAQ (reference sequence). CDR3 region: CASRPRVGNTEAFF. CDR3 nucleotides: TGTGCCAGCAGGCCCAGGGTGGGGAACACTGAAGCTTTCTTT.

The CDR3 region is CASSPKQGYEQYF. In nucleotides, the CDR3 is TGTGCCAGCTCACCGAAACAGGGGTACGAGCAGTACTTC. V is TRBV18 and J is TRBJ2-7, with 7 bases matching TRBD1. V was pared by 3 bases and J by 4 bases, with 3 bases of the junction left unmatched. Germline CDR1 KGHSH, CDR2 LQKENI. This CDR3 comprises 13 residues.

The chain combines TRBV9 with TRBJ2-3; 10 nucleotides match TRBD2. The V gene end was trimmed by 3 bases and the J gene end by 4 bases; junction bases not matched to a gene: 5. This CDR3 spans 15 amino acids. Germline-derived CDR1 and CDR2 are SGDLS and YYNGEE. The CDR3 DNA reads TGTGCCAGCAGCGAGAGCGGGAGGGCGTCAGATACGCAGTATTTT. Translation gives CASSESGRASDTQYF.

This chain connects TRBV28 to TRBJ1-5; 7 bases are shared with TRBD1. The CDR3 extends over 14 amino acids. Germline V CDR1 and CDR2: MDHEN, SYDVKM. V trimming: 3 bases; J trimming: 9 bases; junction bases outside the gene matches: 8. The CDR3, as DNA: TGTGCCAGCAGTTTTAGGACAGGTTCGCGGCCCCAGCATTTT. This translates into CASSFRTGSRPQHF.

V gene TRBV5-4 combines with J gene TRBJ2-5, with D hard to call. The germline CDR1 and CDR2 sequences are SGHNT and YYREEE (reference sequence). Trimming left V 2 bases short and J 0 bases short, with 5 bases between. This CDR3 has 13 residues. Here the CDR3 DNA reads TGTGCCAGCAGCTTAGCCTACCAAGAGACCCAGTACTTC. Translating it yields CASSLAYQETQYF.

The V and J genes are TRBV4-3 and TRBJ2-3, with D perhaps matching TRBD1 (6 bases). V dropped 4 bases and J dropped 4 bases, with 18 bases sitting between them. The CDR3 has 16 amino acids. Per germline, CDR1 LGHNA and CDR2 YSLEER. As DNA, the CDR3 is TGCGCCAGCAGCCGCTCCGCAGGGGAAAGGGCAGATACGCAGTATTTT. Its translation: CASSRSAGERADTQYF.

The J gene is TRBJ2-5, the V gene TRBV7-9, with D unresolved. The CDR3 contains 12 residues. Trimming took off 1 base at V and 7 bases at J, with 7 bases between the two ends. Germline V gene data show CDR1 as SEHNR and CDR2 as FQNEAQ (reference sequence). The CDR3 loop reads CASSLDPGTQYF. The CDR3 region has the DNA TGTGCCAGCAGCTTAGACCCCGGGACCCAGTACTTC.

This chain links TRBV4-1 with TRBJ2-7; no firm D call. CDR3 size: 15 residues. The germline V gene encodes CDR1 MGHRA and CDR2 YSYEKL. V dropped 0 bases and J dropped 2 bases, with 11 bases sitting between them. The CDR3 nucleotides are TGCGCCAGCAGCCAAGAGTTCGGTCCCCCCTACGAGCAGTACTTC. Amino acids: CASSQEFGPPYEQYF.

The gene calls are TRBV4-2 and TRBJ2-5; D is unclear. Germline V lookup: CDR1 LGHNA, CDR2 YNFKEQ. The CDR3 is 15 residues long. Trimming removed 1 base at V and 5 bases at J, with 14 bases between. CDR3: CASSQGAGLAETQYF. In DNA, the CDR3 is TGTGCCAGCAGCCAAGGTGCAGGCCTCGCGGAGACCCAGTACTTC.

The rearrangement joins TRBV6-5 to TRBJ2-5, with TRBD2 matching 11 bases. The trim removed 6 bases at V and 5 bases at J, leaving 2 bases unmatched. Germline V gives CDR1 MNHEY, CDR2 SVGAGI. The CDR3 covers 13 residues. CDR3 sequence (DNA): TGTGCCAGCAGACTAGCGGGAGTGGAGACCCAGTACTTC. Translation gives CASRLAGVETQYF.

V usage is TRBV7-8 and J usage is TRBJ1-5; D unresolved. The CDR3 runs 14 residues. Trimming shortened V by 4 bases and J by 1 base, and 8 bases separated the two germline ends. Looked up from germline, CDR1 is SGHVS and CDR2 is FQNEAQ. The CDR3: CASSSVRSNQPQHF. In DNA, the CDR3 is TGTGCCAGCAGCTCGGTTCGAAGCAATCAGCCCCAGCATTTT.

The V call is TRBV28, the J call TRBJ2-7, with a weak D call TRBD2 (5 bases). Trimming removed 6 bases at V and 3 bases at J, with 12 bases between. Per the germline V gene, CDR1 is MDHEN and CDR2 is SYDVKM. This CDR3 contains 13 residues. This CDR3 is CASRSTGNYEQYF. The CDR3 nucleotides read TGTGCCAGCAGATCGACGGGAAACTACGAGCAGTACTTC.

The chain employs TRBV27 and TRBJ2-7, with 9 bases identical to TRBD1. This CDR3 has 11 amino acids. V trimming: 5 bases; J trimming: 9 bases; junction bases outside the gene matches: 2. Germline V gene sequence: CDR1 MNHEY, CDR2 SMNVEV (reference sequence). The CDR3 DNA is TGTGCCAGCAGTCAGGGACAGGGGCAGTACTTC. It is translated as CASSQGQGQYF.